Each of the 14 T cell receptor beta chains below was sequenced from the same sample in a study of blood T cell repertoires in COVID-19. Clones were read by immunoSEQ multiplex PCR, and TCRdb kept only the in-frame ones, dropping some. The data show under 45,000 clones, more than 85% seen once. Sequencing was done on a sample of peripheral blood. These receptor sequences come from a man aged 55 to 70 with active or convalescent COVID-19.

J is TRBJ1-2 and V is TRBV29-1, with 9 bases that match TRBD1. Trimming removed 6 bases from V and 8 bases from J; junction bases left unmatched: 7. Germline lookup yields CDR1 SQVTM and CDR2 ANQGSEA. The CDR3 runs to 12 residues. The CDR3 nucleotides read TGCAGCGTCGAGACAGGGGGGAACGGCTACACCTTC. It specifies CSVETGGNGYTF.

The chain links TRBV9 to TRBJ2-1; TRBD2 aligns across 13 bases. The CDR3 extends over 15 amino acids. Germline values: CDR1 SGDLS, CDR2 YYNGEE. The junction had 5 bases not matched to a gene; V was cut back by 4 bases and J by 7 bases. CDR3 sequence reads: CASSLRTSGRNEQFF. For the CDR3, the DNA is TGTGCCAGCAGCCTAAGGACTAGCGGGAGAAATGAGCAGTTCTTC.

The chain has TRBV11-2 and TRBJ1-1; 8 positions agree with TRBD1. V lost 3 bases to trimming and J lost 4 bases; unmatched junction nucleotides: 7. Germline CDR1 reads SGHAT; CDR2 reads FQNNGV. The CDR3 length is 15 residues. The CDR3 nucleotides are TGTGCCAGCAGCTTTTTCGGACAGGGAAGCACTGAAGCTTTCTTT. Residues: CASSFFGQGSTEAFF.

The V gene is TRBV5-6, the J gene TRBJ2-5; D is uncertain. Trimming stripped 1 base from V and 5 bases from J, with 6 bases between. Germline loops: CDR1 SGHDT, CDR2 YYEEEE. This CDR3 contains 12 residues. As DNA, the CDR3 is TGTGCCAGCAGCTTGCGGTCGGAGACCCAGTACTTC. Amino acids: CASSLRSETQYF.

The sample holds a few counts of this clone. This chain links TRBV7-3 with TRBJ2-5; possible D gene TRBD1, 6 bases. Germline lookup yields CDR1 SGHTA and CDR2 FQGTGA. V dropped 0 bases and J dropped 13 bases, with 15 bases sitting between them. The CDR3 sequence is 13 residues long. CDR3: CASSLTGPGQLYF. The CDR3 nucleotides are TGTGCCAGCAGCTTAACGGGCCCGGGACAACTGTACTTC.

The chain's CDR3 is CASSIGAQASIEQYF. The DNA for the CDR3 is TGTGCCAGTAGTATAGGGGCACAGGCCTCGATTGAGCAGTACTTC. The chain carries TRBV19 and TRBJ2-7; TRBD1 is a possible D gene (5 bases). This CDR3 spans 15 amino acids. In germline, CDR1 is LNHDA, CDR2 SQIVND (reference sequence). With 1 base removed from V and 7 bases from J, the gap between germline ends came to 17 bases. The full variable domain, completed using reference TRBV19 and TRBJ2-7, is DGGITQSPKYLFRKEGQNVTLSCEQNLNHDAMYWYRQDPGQGLRLIYYSQIVNDFQKGDIAEGYSVSREKKESFPLTVTSAQKNPTAFYLCASSIGAQASIEQYFGPGTRLTVT.

Only one count was recorded for this clone. The J gene is TRBJ2-3, the V gene TRBV7-8; tentatively, D is TRBD1 (5 bases). The germline V and J ends were trimmed by 5 bases and 2 bases, with 17 bases remaining between them. Germline loops: CDR1 SGHVS, CDR2 FQNEAQ. The CDR3 contains 16 residues. CDR3 loop: CASSGASRGNTDTQYF. Written as DNA, the CDR3 is TGTGCCAGCAGCGGGGCAAGTAGGGGCAACACAGATACGCAGTATTTT.

This chain uses TRBV5-1 with TRBJ1-4; 7 nucleotides match TRBD1. The CDR3 covers 14 residues. V was clipped by 2 bases and J by 8 bases; unmatched bases: 6. From germline, CDR1 is SGHRS and CDR2 YFSETQ. CDR3 amino acids: CASSFQGEGEKLFF. As DNA, the CDR3 is TGCGCCAGCAGCTTTCAGGGGGAAGGCGAAAAACTGTTTTTT.

The chain recombines TRBV13 with TRBJ1-2; TRBD1 is a possible D gene (6 bases). This CDR3 is 16 amino acids long. The V end lost 4 bases, the J end lost 7 bases, and 22 bases lay between the germline ends. Germline V gene sequence: CDR1 PRHDT, CDR2 FYEKMQ (reference sequence). DNA of the CDR3: TGTGCCAGCAGCTCTACCACCTACAGGGCTAGAGGTGGCTACACCTTC. Translated, it gives CASSSTTYRARGGYTF.

The rearrangement uses TRBV3-1 (or the pseudogene TRBV3-2) and TRBJ1-4; possibly TRBD1 for D (5 bases). Germline V gene sequence: CDR1 LGHDT, CDR2 YNNKEL (reference sequence). Trimming cost V 3 bases and J 0 bases, with 11 bases left between them. The CDR3 consists of 16 residues. The CDR3 here is CASSHTNRPTNEKLFF. The CDR3 bases are TGTGCCAGCAGCCACACCAACAGGCCAACTAATGAAAAACTGTTTTTT.

This chain connects TRBV25-1 to TRBJ2-7; D unresolved. Germline V lookup: CDR1 MGHDK, CDR2 SYGVNS. V shed 0 bases and J shed 2 bases, with 8 bases lying between them. This CDR3 comprises 14 residues. DNA of the CDR3: TGTGCCAGCAGTGAATATCGCCTAGCCTACGAGCAGTACTTC. Translating gives CASSEYRLAYEQYF.

The rearrangement links TRBV7-6 to TRBJ2-7; possibly TRBD2 for D (7 bases). This CDR3 region has 16 residues. CDR1 and CDR2 from the germline V gene are SGHVS and FNYEAQ. V dropped 1 base and J dropped 0 bases, with 13 bases sitting between them. CDR3 region: CASSLEGGGRSYEQYF. In nucleotides, the CDR3 is TGTGCCAGCAGCTTAGAGGGAGGGGGGCGCTCCTACGAGCAGTACTTC. Combining the CDR3 with reference TRBV7-6 and TRBJ2-7 gives the whole variable domain GAGVSQSPRYKVTKRGQDVALRCDPISGHVSLYWYRQALGQGPEFLTYFNYEAQQDKSGLPNDRFSAERPEGSISTLTIQRTEQRDSAMYRCASSLEGGGRSYEQYFGPGTRLTVT.

The chain joins TRBV24-1 to TRBJ2-3, with 14 bases identical to TRBD2. The V and J ends lost 4 bases and 8 bases, in that order; junction bases with no gene match: 4. This CDR3 is built from 15 residues. Germline V CDR1 and CDR2: KGHDR, SFDVKD. The CDR3 DNA is TGTGCCACCAGTGACCCCGGGACTAGCGGGAGTACGCAGTATTTT. It codes for CATSDPGTSGSTQYF.

The V gene is TRBV27, the J gene TRBJ1-4; D gene unclear. Per the germline V gene, CDR1 is MNHEY and CDR2 is SMNVEV (reference sequence). Trimming stripped 1 base from V and 2 bases from J, with 5 bases between. The CDR3 covers 14 residues. This CDR3 reads CASSLWATNEKLFF. DNA for the CDR3: TGTGCCAGCAGTTTATGGGCCACTAATGAAAAACTGTTTTTT.